Below are 21 T cell receptor beta chains sequenced from a single sample in a study of Ad26.COV2.S vaccination and SARS-CoV-2 variants. The treatment here: around 19 received Ad26.COV2.S at low or high dose, single or two shots; about 5 received placebo; per-sample allocation not given. After the first vaccine or placebo injection, samples were drawn on day 63. The assay was immunoSEQ multiplex PCR, and TCRdb's table has in-frame clones only and misses some. The data hold about 390,000 clones, with about 88% observed a single time. The sample here was peripheral blood, taken in a trial of Ad26.COV2.S vaccine versus placebo. These receptors all come from a person between 18 and 59 years old who received the Ad26.COV2.S COVID-19 vaccine or a placebo.

This clone has just one count. This chain links TRBV6-1 with TRBJ1-2; D gene unclear. The CDR3 contains 14 residues. Germline loops: CDR1 MNHNS, CDR2 SASEGT. The V gene lost 2 bases and the J gene lost 3 bases, with 10 bases spanning the gap. CDR3 nucleotide sequence: TGTGCCAGCAGTGAACGAGGTGGGGACTATGGCTACACCTTC. Translating it yields CASSERGGDYGYTF.

V usage is TRBV7-9 and J usage is TRBJ2-7; no firm D call. The CDR3 is made up of 13 amino acids. From germline, CDR1 is SEHNR and CDR2 FQNEAQ (reference sequence). Trimming pared 0 bases from V and 5 bases from J, leaving 8 bases between. CDR3 sequence (DNA): TGTGCCAGCAGCTTAGCCCTCCCCCACGAGCAGTACTTC. Its translation: CASSLALPHEQYF.

The chain recombines TRBV15 with TRBJ1-5; 7 nucleotides match TRBD1. CDR3 length: 14 residues. The junction had 4 bases not matched to a gene; V was cut back by 5 bases and J by 3 bases. Germline lookup yields CDR1 LNHNV and CDR2 YYDKDF (reference sequence). The CDR3 spells CATSRQGINQPQHF. As DNA, the CDR3 is TGTGCCACCAGCCGACAGGGAATCAATCAGCCCCAGCATTTT. Complete variable domain (other parts from reference TRBV15 and TRBJ1-5): DAMVIQNPRYQVTQFGKPVTLSCSQTLNHNVMYWYQQKSSQAPKLLFHYYDKDFNNEADTPDNFQSRRPNTSFCFLDIRSPGLGDTAMYLCATSRQGINQPQHFGDGTRLSIL.

The chain recombines TRBV3-1 (or the pseudogene TRBV3-2) with TRBJ2-7, with 13 nucleotides matching TRBD2. Germline V CDR1 and CDR2: LGHDT, YNNKEL (reference sequence). The CDR3 sequence is 15 residues long. J gave up 2 bases and V 3 bases, and 1 base lay outside the gene matches. CDR3 loop: CASSHGLAGAYEQYF. The DNA of the CDR3 is TGTGCCAGCAGCCACGGACTAGCGGGGGCCTACGAGCAGTACTTC.

The rearrangement uses TRBV4-3 and TRBJ1-2; 10 bases line up with TRBD1. V lost 3 bases and J lost 3; bases outside the gene matches: 4. The CDR3 runs 15 residues. Germline V gene data show CDR1 as LGHNA and CDR2 as YSLEER. CDR3 bases: TGCGCCAGCAGCCAGGACAGGGGGTCTGACTATGGCTACACCTTC. This sequence encodes CASSQDRGSDYGYTF.

The sample holds a few counts of this clone. The CDR3 region is CASSYSTGEQPQHF. The CDR3, as DNA: TGTGCCAGCAGTTACTCCACAGGGGAACAGCCCCAGCATTTT. The V and J genes are TRBV6-5 and TRBJ1-5; 7 bases fit TRBD1. The J segment lost 7 bases and the V segment lost 0 bases, leaving 3 bases of the junction unmatched. The CDR3 totals 14 residues. Germline V gives CDR1 MNHEY, CDR2 SVGAGI.

This clone came up a few times. This sequence joins TRBV19 and TRBJ1-2; D not resolved. The CDR3 is made up of 13 amino acids. V was trimmed by 5 bases and J by 2 bases, leaving 9 bases between them. Germline V CDR1 and CDR2: LNHDA, SQIVND (reference sequence). The CDR3 DNA reads as TGTGCCAGTAGTTCAAACCTAAACTATGGCTACACCTTC. This codes for CASSSNLNYGYTF.

The V call is TRBV30, the J call TRBJ1-6, with 8 bases that match TRBD1. This CDR3 comprises 15 residues. The junction had 11 bases not matched to a gene; V was cut back by 3 bases and J by 10 bases. Germline loops: CDR1 GTSNPN, CDR2 SVGIG (reference sequence). In DNA, the CDR3 is TGTGCCTGGAGAGACGCGTGGACAGGGAACTCACCCCTCCACTTT. Amino acids: CAWRDAWTGNSPLHF.

V and J are TRBV7-2 and TRBJ2-6; D is ambiguous. The CDR3 has 14 residues. Trimming removed 1 base from V and 3 bases from J, with 4 bases in between. Per the germline V gene, CDR1 is SGHTA and CDR2 is FQGNSA. In DNA, the CDR3 is TGTGCCAGCAGCTTAGACCGTGGGGCCAACGTCCTGACTTTC. Translating gives CASSLDRGANVLTF.

This sequence joins TRBV7-2 and TRBJ1-1; 7 nucleotides line up with TRBD1. CDR1 is SGHTA, CDR2 FQGNSA, per germline. V lost 2 bases and J lost 1; bases outside the gene matches: 4. This CDR3 spans 15 amino acids. The CDR3 spells CASSLFTGENTEAFF. Here the CDR3 DNA reads TGTGCCAGCAGCTTATTCACAGGGGAGAACACTGAAGCTTTCTTT.

The chain combines TRBV5-6 with TRBJ1-5; TRBD1 aligns across 11 bases. V lost 4 bases to trimming and J lost 4 bases; unmatched junction nucleotides: 1. The germline gives CDR1 SGHDT, CDR2 YYEEEE. The CDR3 is made up of 14 amino acids. The CDR3 coding sequence is TGTGCCAGCAGCCGGGACAGGGGGAATCAGCCCCAGCATTTT. This translates into CASSRDRGNQPQHF.

The chain couples TRBV15 to TRBJ2-1; D unresolved. V was trimmed by 4 bases and J by 7 bases, leaving 20 bases between them. CDR3 size: 16 residues. Germline CDR1 is LNHNV and CDR2 is YYDKDF (reference sequence). The CDR3 nucleotides are TGTGCCACCAGCACCTTTTTGGTAGCCTTGGGGAATGAGCAGTTCTTC. Its translation is CATSTFLVALGNEQFF.

DNA for the CDR3: TGTGCCAGCAGACAGGCACAGGCTGAAGCTTTCTTT. It is translated as CASRQAQAEAFF. The rearrangement joins TRBV7-9 to TRBJ1-1, with a possible D match to TRBD1 (5 bases). The CDR3 has 12 residues. The V gene lost 6 bases and the J gene lost 6 bases, with 11 bases spanning the gap. CDR1 is SEHNR, CDR2 FQNEAQ, per germline (reference sequence). Based on the CDR3 plus reference TRBV7-9 and TRBJ1-1, the full variable domain is DTGVSQNPRHKITKRGQNVTFRCDPISEHNRLYWYRQTLGQGPEFLTYFQNEAQLEKSRLLSDRFSAERPKGSFSTLEIQRTEQGDSAMYLCASRQAQAEAFFGQGTRLTVV.

The V call is TRBV5-8, the J call TRBJ2-1, with D uncertain. Germline V gene sequence: CDR1 SGHTS, CDR2 YDEGEE. There are 11 residues in the CDR3. The V end was cut by 5 bases, the J end by 10 bases, with 10 bases between. Here the CDR3 DNA reads TGTGCCAGCAGTTATGCGAAAGAGCAGTTCTTC. Translating it yields CASSYAKEQFF. Full variable domain (rest looked up from reference TRBV5-8 and TRBJ2-1): EAGVTQSPTHLIKTRGQQATLRCSPISGHTSVYWYQQALGLGLQFLLWYDEGEERNRGNFPPRFSGRQFPNYSSELNVNALELEDSALYLCASSYAKEQFFGPGTRLTVL.

The chain combines TRBV5-4 with TRBJ2-6, with D tentatively TRBD1 or TRBD2 (6 bases each). The germline V gene encodes CDR1 SGHNT and CDR2 YYREEE (reference sequence). The CDR3 consists of 15 residues. The ends were cut back, 0 bases at V and 4 bases at J, with 8 bases in the middle. The CDR3 loop is CASSLGGAGANVLTF. The CDR3, as DNA: TGTGCCAGCAGCTTGGGGGGGGCCGGGGCCAACGTCCTGACTTTC.

The chain has TRBV7-9 and TRBJ1-5; D not resolved. CDR1 and CDR2 from the germline V gene are SEHNR and FQNEAQ (reference sequence). The V end lost 1 base, the J end lost 0 bases, and 7 bases lay between the germline ends. The CDR3 extends over 15 amino acids. The CDR3 here is CASSLELDSNQPQHF. As DNA, the CDR3 is TGTGCCAGCAGCTTAGAGTTGGATAGCAATCAGCCCCAGCATTTT.

This sequence joins TRBV5-1 and TRBJ1-1, with TRBD1 matching 10 bases. V was pared by 3 bases and J by 5 bases, with 1 base of the junction left unmatched. In germline, CDR1 is SGHRS, CDR2 YFSETQ. CDR3 length: 13 amino acids. The CDR3 bases are TGCGCCAGCAGCTGGACAGGGGGGACTGAAGCTTTCTTT. Encoded protein: CASSWTGGTEAFF.

The genes are TRBV4-3 and TRBJ2-7, with 8 positions matching TRBD2. The CDR3 runs to 16 residues. V lost 0 bases to trimming and J lost 4 bases; unmatched junction nucleotides: 8. Germline CDR1 reads LGHNA; CDR2 reads YSLEER. CDR3 amino acids: CASSQELGGGQYEQYF. The CDR3 DNA sequence: TGCGCCAGCAGCCAAGAACTGGGCGGGGGGCAGTACGAGCAGTACTTC.

The chain joins TRBV7-9 to TRBJ1-2; no firm D call. Germline lookup yields CDR1 SEHNR and CDR2 FQNEAQ (reference sequence). V lost 5 bases and J lost 0, with 7 bases in between. The CDR3 is 13 amino acids. This chain's CDR3 is CASSQTANYGYTF. Here the CDR3 DNA reads TGTGCCAGCAGCCAAACAGCTAACTATGGCTACACCTTC.

J is TRBJ1-1 and V is TRBV6-2 or TRBV6-3; D gene unclear. CDR1 is MNHEY and CDR2 is SVGEGT in the germline V gene. The CDR3 is 15 amino acids. V lost 5 bases to trimming and J lost 0 bases, with 13 bases between them. CDR3 sequence: CASSDPRGLNTEAFF. CDR3 nucleotide sequence: TGTGCCAGCAGTGACCCGAGAGGGTTGAACACTGAAGCTTTCTTT.

Comment on this clone: The sample holds other DNA sequences that translate to the same CDR3. The V call is TRBV2, the J call TRBJ1-2, with D possibly TRBD1 on 5 matching bases. CDR1 is SNHLY, CDR2 FYNNEI, per germline. The CDR3 is 12 amino acids. The V end lost 3 bases, the J end lost 4 bases, and 6 bases lay between the germline ends. The CDR3 spells CASSEQGYGYTF. CDR3 coding DNA: TGTGCCAGCAGTGAGCAGGGCTATGGCTACACCTTC.